The rows below give T cell receptor beta chains drawn from one sample of a study of regulatory T cells in long-lasting Graves disease. TCRdb called the multiplex PCR reads again in MiXCR, with one record for every CDR3 protein. The data show around 330,000 distinct CDR3 sequences, 18% seen once. The sequences come from peripheral blood mononuclear cells (PBMCs), collected at new diagnosis, from a patient treated with antithyroid drugs. Receptors originate from a female donor with Graves disease. CDR3s include the opening cysteine and the closing phenylalanine or tryptophan. The D gene is left open where the match is weak. Rows may omit the clone size; those that give it use once, few, many or a size class.

cdr3_aa: CATSDQSTGIYGYTF; cdr3_nt: TGTGCCACCAGTGATCAATCGACAGGGATCTATGGCTACACCTTC; d_call: TRBD1; v_call: TRBV24-1; j_call: TRBJ1-2; clone_size: NA
cdr3_aa: CASSEAAGVFYEQYF; cdr3_nt: TGTGCCAGCAGTGAAGCGGCAGGGGTCTTCTACGAGCAGTACTTC; d_call: NA; v_call: TRBV6-2/TRBV6-3; j_call: TRBJ2-7; clone_size: few
cdr3_aa: CSVGQGANQPQHF; cdr3_nt: TGCAGCGTTGGACAGGGGGCCAATCAGCCCCAGCATTTT; d_call: TRBD1; v_call: TRBV29-1; j_call: TRBJ1-5; clone_size: many
cdr3_aa: CASSESMRGSEQYF; cdr3_nt: TGTGCCAGCAGTGAAAGTATGCGGGGGTCCGAGCAGTACTTC; d_call: TRBD2; v_call: TRBV2; j_call: TRBJ2-7; clone_size: many
cdr3_aa: CASSPGTSGNTGELFF; cdr3_nt: TGCGCCAGCAGCCCCGGGACTAGCGGGAACACCGGGGAGCTGTTTTTT; d_call: TRBD2; v_call: TRBV5-1; j_call: TRBJ2-2; clone_size: few
cdr3_aa: CASSVSGRNEQYF; cdr3_nt: TGTGCCAGCAGCGTTAGCGGGAGGAACGAGCAGTACTTC; d_call: TRBD2; v_call: TRBV5-5; j_call: TRBJ2-7; clone_size: few
cdr3_aa: CASRPGLSTDTQYF; cdr3_nt: TGTGCCAGTCGGCCGGGACTGAGCACAGATACGCAGTATTTT; d_call: NA; v_call: TRBV19; j_call: TRBJ2-3; clone_size: many
cdr3_aa: CASSLRDRDHSGEAFF; cdr3_nt: TGTGCCAGTAGTCTCCGGGACAGGGATCACAGCGGTGAAGCTTTCTTT; d_call: TRBD1; v_call: TRBV19; j_call: TRBJ1-1; clone_size: many
cdr3_aa: CASSYPGLAGPTGELFF; cdr3_nt: TGTGCCAGCAGTTACCCCGGACTAGCGGGCCCAACCGGGGAGCTGTTTTTT; d_call: TRBD2; v_call: TRBV6-5; j_call: TRBJ2-2; clone_size: many
cdr3_aa: CASRDPGRPPGANVLTF; cdr3_nt: TGTGCCAGTAGGGACCCGGGACGCCCCCCTGGGGCCAACGTCCTGACTTTC; d_call: NA; v_call: TRBV19; j_call: TRBJ2-6; clone_size: NA
cdr3_aa: CASSFMGEGTEAFF; cdr3_nt: TGTGCCAGCAGTTTTATGGGGGAAGGAACTGAAGCTTTCTTT; d_call: NA; v_call: TRBV28; j_call: TRBJ1-1; clone_size: NA
cdr3_aa: CSAQTSGFNEQFF; cdr3_nt: TGCAGTGCCCAGACTAGCGGGTTCAATGAGCAGTTCTTC; d_call: TRBD2; v_call: TRBV20-1; j_call: TRBJ2-1; clone_size: many
cdr3_aa: CASSPRGADSNQPQHF; cdr3_nt: TGTGCCAGTAGTCCCCGCGGGGCAGACAGCAATCAGCCCCAGCATTTT; d_call: NA; v_call: TRBV19; j_call: TRBJ1-5; clone_size: many
cdr3_aa: CASSLELNEQFF; cdr3_nt: TGTGCCAGCAGCTTAGAACTCAATGAGCAGTTCTTC; d_call: NA; v_call: TRBV7-9; j_call: TRBJ2-1; clone_size: NA
cdr3_aa: CAWSGQGGQPQHF; cdr3_nt: TGTGCCTGGAGCGGACAGGGAGGCCAGCCCCAGCATTTT; d_call: TRBD1; v_call: TRBV30; j_call: TRBJ1-5; clone_size: many
cdr3_aa: CASSLADSHEQYF; cdr3_nt: TGTGCCAGCAGCTTAGCCGACTCACACGAGCAGTACTTC; d_call: NA; v_call: TRBV7-9; j_call: TRBJ2-7; clone_size: many
cdr3_aa: CASSLSASGKSTDTQYF; cdr3_nt: TGTGCCAGCAGTTTATCAGCTAGCGGAAAGAGCACAGATACGCAGTATTTT; d_call: TRBD2; v_call: TRBV28; j_call: TRBJ2-3; clone_size: many
cdr3_aa: CASNPGREETQYF; cdr3_nt: TGTGCCAGCAACCCGGGTAGGGAAGAGACCCAGTACTTC; d_call: NA; v_call: TRBV28; j_call: TRBJ2-5; clone_size: many
cdr3_aa: CASSGHRGGLMSYNEQFF; cdr3_nt: TGTGCCAGCAGTGGACACAGGGGCGGTTTAATGTCCTACAATGAGCAGTTCTTC; d_call: TRBD1; v_call: TRBV2; j_call: TRBJ2-1; clone_size: many
cdr3_aa: CASSVDPGGGGDQETQYF; cdr3_nt: TGTGCCAGCAGCGTCGATCCGGGGGGGGGCGGGGATCAAGAGACCCAGTACTTC; d_call: TRBD2; v_call: TRBV12-3/TRBV12-4; j_call: TRBJ2-5; clone_size: many
cdr3_aa: CASSEVWGSGISYEQYF; cdr3_nt: TGTGCCAGCAGTGAAGTTTGGGGTAGCGGGATATCATACGAGCAGTACTTC; d_call: TRBD2; v_call: TRBV6-1; j_call: TRBJ2-7; clone_size: many
cdr3_aa: CASSYPGLSTDTQYF; cdr3_nt: TGTGCCAGCAGCTACCCGGGACTGTCCACAGATACGCAGTATTTT; d_call: NA; v_call: TRBV7-2; j_call: TRBJ2-3; clone_size: many
cdr3_aa: CASSLNRNQPQHF; cdr3_nt: TGTGCCAGCAGTTTAAATAGAAATCAGCCCCAGCATTTT; d_call: NA; v_call: TRBV28; j_call: TRBJ1-5; clone_size: many
cdr3_aa: CASSLHRGLNTEAFF; cdr3_nt: TGTGCCAGCAGCCTCCACAGGGGGCTGAACACTGAAGCTTTCTTT; d_call: TRBD1; v_call: TRBV14; j_call: TRBJ1-1; clone_size: many
cdr3_aa: CASSIPGIYTEAFF; cdr3_nt: TGTGCCAGTAGTATTCCAGGAATTTACACTGAAGCTTTCTTT; d_call: NA; v_call: TRBV19; j_call: TRBJ1-1; clone_size: many
cdr3_aa: CASSPRLAGVEADTQYF; cdr3_nt: TGTGCCAGCAGCCCAAGACTAGCGGGAGTTGAAGCAGATACGCAGTATTTT; d_call: TRBD2; v_call: TRBV11-3; j_call: TRBJ2-3; clone_size: many
cdr3_aa: CASSLPGEKVYGYTF; cdr3_nt: TGTGCCAGCAGCTTACCGGGCGAAAAGGTATATGGCTACACCTTC; d_call: NA; v_call: TRBV13; j_call: TRBJ1-2; clone_size: few
cdr3_aa: CASSSPRTGAGTGELFF; cdr3_nt: TGTGCCAGCAGTTCCCCCAGGACAGGGGCGGGGACCGGGGAGCTGTTTTTT; d_call: TRBD1; v_call: TRBV6-2/TRBV6-3; j_call: TRBJ2-2; clone_size: many
cdr3_aa: CASSIVTGGAYNEQFF; cdr3_nt: TGTGCCAGTAGTATAGTAACGGGAGGGGCCTACAATGAGCAGTTCTTC; d_call: TRBD2; v_call: TRBV19; j_call: TRBJ2-1; clone_size: few
cdr3_aa: CASSETWGRPQHF; cdr3_nt: TGTGCCAGCAGTGAGACGTGGGGAAGGCCCCAGCATTTT; d_call: NA; v_call: TRBV6-2/TRBV6-3; j_call: TRBJ1-5; clone_size: few
cdr3_aa: CASSGNPRDREVEQYF; cdr3_nt: TGTGCCAGCAGCGGAAACCCCCGGGACAGGGAGGTCGAGCAGTACTTC; d_call: TRBD1; v_call: TRBV9; j_call: TRBJ2-7; clone_size: few
cdr3_aa: CASTTLTALNYGYTF; cdr3_nt: TGTGCCAGCACCACCCTTACGGCGCTGAACTATGGCTACACCTTC; d_call: NA; v_call: TRBV6-2/TRBV6-3; j_call: TRBJ1-2; clone_size: many
cdr3_aa: CASSLTPGTRDTQYF; cdr3_nt: TGTGCCAGCAGCTTGACGCCGGGGACCCGAGATACGCAGTATTTT; d_call: NA; v_call: TRBV7-2; j_call: TRBJ2-3; clone_size: many
cdr3_aa: CSATPSGRDTGELFF; cdr3_nt: TGCAGTGCTACTCCTAGCGGGAGGGACACCGGGGAGCTGTTTTTT; d_call: TRBD2; v_call: TRBV20-1; j_call: TRBJ2-2; clone_size: many
cdr3_aa: CSVEGRGGSVETQYF; cdr3_nt: TGCAGCGTTGAGGGCAGGGGGGGAAGTGTAGAGACCCAGTACTTC; d_call: NA; v_call: TRBV29-1; j_call: TRBJ2-5; clone_size: few
cdr3_aa: CASMIWGLAGTEAFF; cdr3_nt: TGTGCCAGTATGATTTGGGGGCTTGCGGGCACTGAAGCTTTCTTT; d_call: NA; v_call: TRBV19; j_call: TRBJ1-1; clone_size: many